This TCR beta chain was recovered during a study of shared clonotypes between healthy human individuals. The overall study: Participating donors consisted of a couple of women and a few men aged 18 to 49. Per-donor plates numbered three CD4 naive, three CD4 memory, two CD8 naive and one CD8 memory. General study findings and limits: Sharing across four donors was highest in naive CD4 (around 5%) and lowest in memory CD8 (0.4%).

About this clone itself: What it binds is not known.

Several immunoSEQ plates held equal portions of the genomic DNA taken from each subset. Data came from immunoSEQ multiplex PCR; TCRdb stores just in-frame clones and leaves some out. The data show over 800,000 clones, around 92% seen once. Naive CD8 populations comprised CD45RO-negative cells positively selected for CCR7, excluding terminally differentiated effector memory CD45RA+ cells. This TCR came from a man aged 25 to 45 in good health. The specimen sequenced was naive CD8+ T cells sorted from blood.

CDR3 nucleotides: TGCGCCAGCAGCCAAATTGTATCTTCCAAAAAGGACGAGCAGTACTTC. Translating gives CASSQIVSSKKDEQYF. The chain is built from TRBV4-1 and TRBJ2-7, with no clear D. Trimming left V 2 bases short and J 5 bases short, with 19 bases between. The CDR3 is 16 residues long. CDR1 and CDR2 from the germline V gene are MGHRA and YSYEKL.